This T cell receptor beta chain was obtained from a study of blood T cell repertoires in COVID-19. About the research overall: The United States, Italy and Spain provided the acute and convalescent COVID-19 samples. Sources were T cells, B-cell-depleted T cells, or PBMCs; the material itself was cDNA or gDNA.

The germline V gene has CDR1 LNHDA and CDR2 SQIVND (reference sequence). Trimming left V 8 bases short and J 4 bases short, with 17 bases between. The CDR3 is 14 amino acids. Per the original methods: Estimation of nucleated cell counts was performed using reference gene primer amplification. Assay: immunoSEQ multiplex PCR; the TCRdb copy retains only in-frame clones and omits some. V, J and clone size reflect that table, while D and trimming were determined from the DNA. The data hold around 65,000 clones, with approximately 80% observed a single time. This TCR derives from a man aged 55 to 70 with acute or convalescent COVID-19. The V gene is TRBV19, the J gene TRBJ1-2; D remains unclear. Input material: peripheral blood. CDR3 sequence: CASSNRREIYGYTF. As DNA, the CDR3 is TGTGCCAGTTCCAACCGGCGGGAGATCTATGGCTACACCTTC.